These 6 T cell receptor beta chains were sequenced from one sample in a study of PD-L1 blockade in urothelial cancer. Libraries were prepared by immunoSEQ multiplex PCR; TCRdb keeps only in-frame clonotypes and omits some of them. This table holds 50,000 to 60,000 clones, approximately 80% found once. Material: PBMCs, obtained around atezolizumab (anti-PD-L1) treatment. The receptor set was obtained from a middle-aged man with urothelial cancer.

CDR3 sequence reads: CASSPGQLSMNTEAFF. Here the CDR3 DNA reads TGCGCCAGCAGCCCGGGACAGCTTAGCATGAACACTGAAGCTTTCTTT. The gene calls are TRBV5-1 and TRBJ1-1, with 7 bases identical to TRBD1. Germline V gene sequence: CDR1 SGHRS, CDR2 YFSETQ. The trim removed 4 bases at V and 0 bases at J, leaving 9 bases unmatched. The CDR3 has 16 amino acids.

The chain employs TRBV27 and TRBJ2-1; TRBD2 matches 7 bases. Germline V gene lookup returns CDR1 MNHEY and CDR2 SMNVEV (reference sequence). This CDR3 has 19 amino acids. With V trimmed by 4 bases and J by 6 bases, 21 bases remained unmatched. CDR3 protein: CASSSPLVGRGTKFNEQFF. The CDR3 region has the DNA TGTGCCAGCAGTTCCCCCCTTGTAGGTCGCGGGACTAAGTTCAATGAGCAGTTCTTC.

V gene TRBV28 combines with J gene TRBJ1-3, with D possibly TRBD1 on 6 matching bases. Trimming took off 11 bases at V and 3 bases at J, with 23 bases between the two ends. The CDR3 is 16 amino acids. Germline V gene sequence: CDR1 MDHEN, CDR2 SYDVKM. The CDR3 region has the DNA TGTGCCGCTCAACAGGGAGGGAGTTCGGGTGGAAACACCATATATTTT. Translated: CAAQQGGSSGGNTIYF.

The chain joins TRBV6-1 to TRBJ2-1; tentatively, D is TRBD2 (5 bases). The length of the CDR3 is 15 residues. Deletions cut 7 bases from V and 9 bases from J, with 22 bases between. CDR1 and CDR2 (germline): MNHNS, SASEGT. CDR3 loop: CASKVEGQGYGEQFF. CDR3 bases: TGTGCCAGCAAAGTAGAGGGCCAAGGGTATGGTGAGCAGTTCTTC.

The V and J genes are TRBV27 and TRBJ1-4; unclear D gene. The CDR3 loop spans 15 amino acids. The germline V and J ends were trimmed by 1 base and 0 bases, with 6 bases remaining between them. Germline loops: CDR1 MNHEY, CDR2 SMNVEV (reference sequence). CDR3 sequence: CASSLFFATNEKLFF. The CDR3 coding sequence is TGTGCCAGCAGTTTATTCTTCGCAACTAATGAAAAACTGTTTTTT.

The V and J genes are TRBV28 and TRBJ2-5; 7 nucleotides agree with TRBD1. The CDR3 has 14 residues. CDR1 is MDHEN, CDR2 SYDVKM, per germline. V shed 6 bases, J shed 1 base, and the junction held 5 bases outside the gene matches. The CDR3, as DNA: TGTGCCAGCAGCCCAGACAGGGTCCAAGAGACCCAGTACTTC. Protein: CASSPDRVQETQYF.